This T cell receptor beta chain is drawn from a study of blood T cell repertoires in COVID-19. The CDR3 contains 15 residues. Germline values: CDR1 SGHRS, CDR2 YFSETQ. V gave up 1 base and J gave up 5 bases; unmatched junction bases: 5. Original data processing: Scientists estimated how many nucleated cells there were by amplifying reference gene primers. Profiling relied on immunoSEQ multiplex PCR, and the TCRdb table lists in-frame clones only, not all of them. V, J and clone size are those of that table, while D and trimming were read from the DNA. Found here are nearly 250,000 clones, around 86% of them singletons; the top ten hold around 6%.

The V gene is TRBV5-1, the J gene TRBJ1-5; TRBD1 aligns across 8 bases. Sample: peripheral blood. This clonotype originated in a woman over 75 with COVID-19, enrolled during active disease. Written as DNA, the CDR3 is TGCGCCAGCAGCTTGACGGGACAGGATTATCAGCCCCAGCATTTT. It yields the protein CASSLTGQDYQPQHF.